What follows describes a single TCR beta chain. Its cognate antigen is unknown. Only in-frame clones appear in the TCRdb table, and some are missing; sequencing was by immunoSEQ multiplex PCR. This table holds a few million clones, just over 90% found once. This sample stems from a study of shared clonotypes between healthy human individuals. Study outcomes and limitations: The small donor group covered limited genetic and exposure diversity. Roughly 4.7% was the fraction of naive CD4 clonotypes found shared across four donors.

Input material: naive CD4+ T cells from PBMCs. Subset noted: CD45RA+ positively selected. The source is a man between 18 and 35 years old in good health. Some clones in this sample may be carry-over from other donors' samples.

DNA for the CDR3: TGTGCCAGCAGCTTCTGGGGGGGCAATGAGCAGTTCTTC. Its translation: CASSFWGGNEQFF. The chain has TRBV7-9 and TRBJ2-1; 7 bases agree with TRBD2. J lost 6 bases, V lost 3 bases, and 2 bases had no gene match. From germline, CDR1 is SEHNR and CDR2 FQNEAQ (reference sequence). CDR3 length equals 13 residues. Supplemented by reference TRBV7-9 and TRBJ2-1, the full variable domain reads DTGVSQNPRHKITKRGQNVTFRCDPISEHNRLYWYRQTLGQGPEFLTYFQNEAQLEKSRLLSDRFSAERPKGSFSTLEIQRTEQGDSAMYLCASSFWGGNEQFFGPGTRLTVL.